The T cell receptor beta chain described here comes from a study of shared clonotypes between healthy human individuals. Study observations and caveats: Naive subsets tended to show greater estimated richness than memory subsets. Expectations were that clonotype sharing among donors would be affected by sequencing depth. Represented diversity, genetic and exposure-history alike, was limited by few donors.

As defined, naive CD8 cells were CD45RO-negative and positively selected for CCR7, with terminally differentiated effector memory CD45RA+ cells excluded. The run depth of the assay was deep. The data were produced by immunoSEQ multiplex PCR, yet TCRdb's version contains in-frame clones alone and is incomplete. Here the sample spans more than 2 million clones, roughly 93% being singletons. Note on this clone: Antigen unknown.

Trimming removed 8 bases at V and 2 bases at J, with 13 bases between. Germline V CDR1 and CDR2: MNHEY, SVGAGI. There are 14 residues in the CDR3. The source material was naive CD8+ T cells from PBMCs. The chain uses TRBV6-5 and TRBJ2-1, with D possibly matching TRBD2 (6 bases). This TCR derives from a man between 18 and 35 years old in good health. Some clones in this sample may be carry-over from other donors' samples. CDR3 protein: CASATGVPYNEQFF. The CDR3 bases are TGTGCCAGCGCCACGGGAGTTCCCTACAATGAGCAGTTCTTC.